These 27 T cell receptor beta chains share one sample of origin, sequenced in a study of T cell responses to AZD1222 COVID-19 vaccine. Only in-frame clones appear in the TCRdb table, and some are missing; sequencing was by immunoSEQ multiplex PCR. Of roughly 130,000 clones detected, 75% to 95% appear once; the ten largest clones hold 2.8%. The sequences come from peripheral blood, collected on day 0 of AZD1222 vaccination. These receptors were obtained from an adult in good health.

The V and J genes are TRBV4-1 and TRBJ1-2; no clear D gene. The CDR3 covers 16 residues. CDR1 and CDR2 from the germline V gene are MGHRA and YSYEKL. V was trimmed by 0 bases and J by 3 bases, leaving 14 bases between them. The CDR3 loop is CASSQDIRGIDYGYTF. The CDR3 region has the DNA TGCGCCAGCAGCCAAGATATCCGAGGAATTGACTATGGCTACACCTTC.

The chain carries TRBV3-1 (or the pseudogene TRBV3-2) and TRBJ1-3; D not certain. This CDR3 is 16 amino acids long. Trimming left V 3 bases short and J 1 base short, with 13 bases between. Germline CDR1 is LGHDT and CDR2 is YNNKEL (reference sequence). For the CDR3, the DNA is TGTGCCAGCAGCCATGGTGGGTTGGGGTCTGGAAACACCATATATTTT. This encodes CASSHGGLGSGNTIYF.

The V gene is TRBV7-7, the J gene TRBJ1-5; the D is unclear. The CDR3 totals 13 residues. Germline loops: CDR1 SSHAT, CDR2 FNYEAQ (reference sequence). Trimming stripped 1 base from V and 6 bases from J, with 7 bases between. Written as DNA, the CDR3 is TGTGCCAGCAGCTTAGAGTTGGGTCAGCCCCAGCATTTT. Its translation is CASSLELGQPQHF.

This chain joins TRBV2 and TRBJ1-2; weak D call: TRBD1 (5 bases). The CDR3 has 16 amino acids. Deletions cut 8 bases from V and 2 bases from J, with 21 bases between. Germline lookup yields CDR1 SNHLY and CDR2 FYNNEI. The CDR3 bases are TGTGCCAGCCCCCCGGGACCGCCAAGACAGAACTATGGCTACACCTTC. Amino acid sequence: CASPPGPPRQNYGYTF.

This chain uses TRBV2 with TRBJ1-6; a weak D match, TRBD1 (5 bases). The CDR3 extends over 18 amino acids. Germline lookup yields CDR1 SNHLY and CDR2 FYNNEI. The germline V and J ends were trimmed by 1 base and 6 bases, with 19 bases remaining between them. This CDR3 is CASSEELPGRILNSPLHF. In nucleotides, the CDR3 is TGTGCCAGCAGTGAAGAGCTGCCGGGACGGATTCTTAATTCACCCCTCCACTTT.

The chain combines TRBV12-5 with TRBJ1-5, with TRBD1 matching 7 bases. V lost 1 base and J lost 3; bases outside the gene matches: 12. Germline loops: CDR1 LGHNT, CDR2 FRNRAP. This CDR3 region has 18 residues. CDR3 nucleotides: TGTGCTAGTGGTTTGGCCCAGACCCGGGGGACAGTCAATCAGCCCCAGCATTTT. It is translated as CASGLAQTRGTVNQPQHF. Looking up the rest from reference TRBV12-5 and TRBJ1-5 gives the full variable domain: DARVTQTPRHKVTEMGQEVTMRCQPILGHNTVFWYRQTMMQGLELLAYFRNRAPLDDSGMPKDRFSAEMPDATLATLKIQPSEPRDSAVYFCASGLAQTRGTVNQPQHFGDGTRLSIL.

V and J are TRBV27 and TRBJ1-1; no clear D gene. CDR3 length equals 16 residues. V was shortened by 1 base and J by 8 bases, with 20 bases between the two germline ends. Germline V gives CDR1 MNHEY, CDR2 SMNVEV (reference sequence). The CDR3 loop reads CASSLLGYKLTEEAFF. DNA of the CDR3: TGTGCCAGCAGTTTATTGGGATACAAGCTTACGGAAGAAGCTTTCTTT.

V and J are TRBV12-3 or TRBV12-4 and TRBJ1-1; D gene unclear. The CDR3 extends over 11 amino acids. Trimming left V 2 bases short and J 7 bases short, with 5 bases between. The CDR3 bases are TGTGCCAGCAGTTTATACAGTGAAGCTTTCTTT. This codes for CASSLYSEAFF.

The chain carries TRBV19 and TRBJ1-4; tentative D call: TRBD1 (6 bases). This CDR3 has 13 amino acids. CDR1 and CDR2 (germline): LNHDA, SQIVND (reference sequence). Trimming left V 5 bases short and J 4 bases short, with 8 bases between. CDR3 nucleotide sequence: TGTGCCAGTAGTGTACAGGGTAATGAAAAACTGTTTTTT. Translation: CASSVQGNEKLFF. Full variable domain (outside the CDR3, taken from reference TRBV19 and TRBJ1-4): DGGITQSPKYLFRKEGQNVTLSCEQNLNHDAMYWYRQDPGQGLRLIYYSQIVNDFQKGDIAEGYSVSREKKESFPLTVTSAQKNPTAFYLCASSVQGNEKLFFGSGTQLSVL.

This clone is a singleton in its sample. The chain recombines TRBV18 with TRBJ1-2; no firm D call. Trimming cost V 0 bases and J 1 base, with 3 bases left between them. The CDR3 is made up of 13 amino acids. Germline V CDR1 and CDR2: KGHSH, LQKENI. CDR3 coding DNA: TGTGCCAGCTCACCACCGAATAACTATGGCTACACCTTC. Translating gives CASSPPNNYGYTF.

The V and J genes are TRBV30 and TRBJ1-4, with 9 positions matching TRBD1. This CDR3 spans 12 amino acids. Germline-derived CDR1 and CDR2 are GTSNPN and SVGIG (reference sequence). V gave up 6 bases and J gave up 8 bases; unmatched junction bases: 4. CDR3 sequence: CACKTGGEKLFF. Here the CDR3 DNA reads TGTGCCTGTAAAACAGGGGGCGAAAAACTGTTTTTT. Using reference TRBV30 and TRBJ1-4 for the parts outside the CDR3, the full variable domain is SQTIHQWPATLVQPVGSPLSLECTVEGTSNPNLYWYRQAAGRGLQLLFYSVGIGQISSEVPQNLSASRPQDRQFILSSKKLLLSDSGFYLCACKTGGEKLFFGSGTQLSVL.

The rearrangement links TRBV19 to TRBJ1-5; D remains unclear. Trimming took 8 bases from V and 0 from J, leaving 17 bases between them. The germline V gene has CDR1 LNHDA and CDR2 SQIVND (reference sequence). The CDR3 is 16 residues long. Here the CDR3 DNA reads TGTGCCAGTGCGACGGACTCGCGCTATAGCAATCAGCCCCAGCATTTT. Its translation: CASATDSRYSNQPQHF.

The genes are TRBV5-1 and TRBJ2-3, with D possibly being TRBD1 (5 bases). Germline V gives CDR1 SGHRS, CDR2 YFSETQ. With 0 bases removed from V and 6 bases from J, the gap between germline ends came to 11 bases. The CDR3 is made up of 14 amino acids. CDR3 loop: CASSLGQGSDTQYF. In nucleotides, the CDR3 is TGCGCCAGCAGCTTGGGGCAGGGATCGGATACGCAGTATTTT.

The genes are TRBV13 and TRBJ2-1; TRBD2 might be the D (6 bases). Germline V gives CDR1 PRHDT, CDR2 FYEKMQ (reference sequence). The CDR3 consists of 16 residues. Trimming left V 5 bases short and J 4 bases short, with 18 bases between. The CDR3 coding sequence is TGTGCCAGCAGCCCAACCGCCCTGGGACTTTACAATGAGCAGTTCTTC. This gives the protein CASSPTALGLYNEQFF.

V gene TRBV6-5 combines with J gene TRBJ1-1; 8 nucleotides agree with TRBD1. J was trimmed by 4 bases and V by 0 bases; bases with no gene match: 4. The CDR3 contains 15 residues. Germline V gives CDR1 MNHEY, CDR2 SVGAGI. The CDR3 loop reads CASSYSLTGATEAFF. As DNA, the CDR3 is TGTGCCAGCAGTTACTCGCTGACAGGGGCCACTGAAGCTTTCTTT.

The chain carries TRBV4-1 and TRBJ1-5; perhaps TRBD1 as D (5 bases). The CDR3 is 15 residues long. V lost 6 bases to trimming and J lost 5 bases, with 17 bases between them. Germline V gene sequence: CDR1 MGHRA, CDR2 YSYEKL. The CDR3 here is CASSHLGGTHQPQHF. The CDR3, as DNA: TGCGCCAGCAGTCACTTGGGGGGGACCCATCAGCCCCAGCATTTT.

The rearrangement joins TRBV9 to TRBJ2-7; 9 nucleotides line up with TRBD2. From germline, CDR1 is SGDLS and CDR2 YYNGEE. The V segment lost 0 bases and the J segment 5 bases; nucleotides outside the gene matches: 3. CDR3 size: 14 residues. CDR3 sequence: CASSVVAGDDEQYF. The CDR3 nucleotides are TGTGCCAGCAGCGTAGTAGCGGGAGATGACGAGCAGTACTTC.

This rearrangement joins TRBV6-5 to TRBJ1-4; D gene unclear. The CDR3 has 14 residues. CDR1 is MNHEY, CDR2 SVGAGI, per germline. Trimming left V 5 bases short and J 0 bases short, with 7 bases between. CDR3 DNA: TGTGCCAGCAGTCGTACGCCAACTAATGAAAAACTGTTTTTT. It encodes CASSRTPTNEKLFF.

This rearrangement joins TRBV6-5 to TRBJ1-1; D is possibly TRBD1 (5 bases). CDR3 length equals 15 residues. Germline loops: CDR1 MNHEY, CDR2 SVGAGI. Between the trimmed V and J ends, which lost 2 bases and 6 bases, there was a span of 16 bases. CDR3 DNA sequence: TGTGCCAGCAGTTACATCTCCCTAAGGGACCCTGAAGCTTTCTTT. Translation gives CASSYISLRDPEAFF.

This chain links TRBV18 with TRBJ1-4; unclear D gene. V was cut by 0 bases and J by 10 bases, with 15 bases left in between. This CDR3 has 15 residues. In germline, CDR1 is KGHSH, CDR2 LQKENI. In nucleotides, the CDR3 is TGTGCCAGCTCACCACCTAACGGGGAGAAGCGAAAACTGTTTTTT. It specifies CASSPPNGEKRKLFF.

The V gene is TRBV3-1 (or the pseudogene TRBV3-2), the J gene TRBJ2-1, with 9 bases that match TRBD2. The CDR3 length is 18 residues. V trimming: 5 bases; J trimming: 7 bases; junction bases outside the gene matches: 18. Germline V lookup: CDR1 LGHDT, CDR2 YNNKEL (reference sequence). This CDR3 is CASSSPGASGTWRNEQFF. CDR3 nucleotides: TGTGCCAGCAGCTCCCCCGGGGCTAGCGGGACTTGGCGGAATGAGCAGTTCTTC.

The rearrangement uses TRBV25-1 and TRBJ2-1; D call uncertain. Germline lookup yields CDR1 MGHDK and CDR2 SYGVNS. This CDR3 is built from 14 residues. V lost 1 base and J lost 5, with 9 bases in between. The CDR3 loop is CASSEWGLDNEQFF. DNA for the CDR3: TGTGCCAGCAGTGAATGGGGTCTAGACAATGAGCAGTTCTTC. The whole variable domain, filled in from reference TRBV25-1 and TRBJ2-1, reads EADIYQTPRYLVIGTGKKITLECSQTMGHDKMYWYQQDPGMELHLIHYSYGVNSTEKGDLSSESTVSRIRTEHFPLTLESARPSHTSQYLCASSEWGLDNEQFFGPGTRLTVL.

The chain is built from TRBV18 and TRBJ2-2; the D gene is possibly TRBD1 (6 bases). Germline CDR1 KGHSH, CDR2 LQKENI. The CDR3 totals 15 residues. Trimming cost V 6 bases and J 1 base, with 12 bases left between them. CDR3 sequence: CASSQKTGNTGELFF. The DNA for the CDR3 is TGTGCCAGCTCCCAAAAGACAGGGAACACCGGGGAGCTGTTTTTT. Combining the CDR3 with reference TRBV18 and TRBJ2-2 gives the whole variable domain NAGVMQNPRHLVRRRGQEARLRCSPMKGHSHVYWYRQLPEEGLKFMVYLQKENIIDESGMPKERFSAEFPKEGPSILRIQQVVRGDSAAYFCASSQKTGNTGELFFGEGSRLTVL.

V gene TRBV4-3 combines with J gene TRBJ2-3; 14 bases agree with TRBD2. Per germline, CDR1 LGHNA and CDR2 YSLEER. The CDR3 runs to 18 residues. V lost 4 bases, J lost 7 bases, and 13 bases stayed unmatched. The CDR3 region has the DNA TGCGCCAGCAGCCGAAGACTAGCGGGAGGGCCGCAGGGGAATACGCAGTATTTT. This codes for CASSRRLAGGPQGNTQYF.

V usage is TRBV6-5 and J usage is TRBJ2-3; 12 positions match TRBD1. Trimming cost V 6 bases and J 2 bases; bases outside gene matches: 3. This CDR3 is 15 amino acids long. Germline V lookup: CDR1 MNHEY, CDR2 SVGAGI. In DNA form, the CDR3 reads TGTGCCAGCAGGGGACAGGGGGCGCACACAGATACGCAGTATTTT. This sequence encodes CASRGQGAHTDTQYF.

This CDR3 is CASKPGRVNTEAFF. The CDR3 region has the DNA TGTGCCAGCAAGCCGGGGCGGGTGAACACTGAAGCTTTCTTT. The chain uses TRBV2 and TRBJ1-1, with D possibly being TRBD1 (5 bases). Trimming pared 7 bases from V and 0 bases from J, leaving 12 bases between. Germline V CDR1 and CDR2: SNHLY, FYNNEI. The CDR3 spans 14 residues.

The gene calls are TRBV5-1 and TRBJ2-7; 7 bases line up with TRBD1. CDR1 SGHRS and CDR2 YFSETQ come from the germline V gene. Losses at the gene ends were 4 bases for V and 1 base for J; bases not matched to a gene: 8. The CDR3 extends over 15 amino acids. The CDR3 reads CASSVTGTVSYEQYF. CDR3 DNA sequence: TGCGCCAGCAGCGTTACCGGGACAGTATCCTACGAGCAGTACTTC.